A single sample gave rise to the 26 T cell receptor beta chains below, sequenced in a study of T cell responses to AZD1222 COVID-19 vaccine. Assay used: immunoSEQ multiplex PCR; TCRdb lists only in-frame clones, some missing. Of over 100,000 clones listed, roughly nine tenths are singletons. The input for sequencing was peripheral blood, taken on day 0 of AZD1222 vaccination. These receptors were collected from an adult in good health.

In nucleotides, the CDR3 is TGTGCCAGCAGTGAAGGGGCCTCTGGAAACACCATATATTTT. Protein sequence: CASSEGASGNTIYF. This chain links TRBV6-1 with TRBJ1-3; D is unresolved. The CDR3 consists of 14 residues. Trimming pared 1 base from V and 0 bases from J, leaving 4 bases between. Germline loops: CDR1 MNHNS, CDR2 SASEGT.

The chain uses TRBV7-3 and TRBJ1-3, with D tentatively TRBD1 (5 bases). CDR1 SGHTA and CDR2 FQGTGA come from the germline V gene. Trimming took 3 bases from V and 0 from J, leaving 12 bases between them. CDR3 length: 16 amino acids. The CDR3 reads CASSLRGQGSGNTIYF. The CDR3 nucleotides are TGTGCCAGCAGCTTGAGGGGTCAGGGCTCTGGAAACACCATATATTTT.

This clone was seen just once. The chain couples TRBV21-1 to TRBJ2-7; the DNA was not compared with TRBD1, the D call given in the table. TRBV21-1 is a known pseudogene. This CDR3 contains 15 residues. The CDR3 loop reads CASSFLGQGRYEQYF. The CDR3 DNA is TGTGCCAGCAGCTTCCTGGGACAGGGTCGGTACGAGCAGTACTTC.

The chain links TRBV19 to TRBJ2-3; 7 nucleotides line up with TRBD2. The germline gives CDR1 LNHDA, CDR2 SQIVND (reference sequence). Trimming took 11 bases from V and 2 from J; bases not matched to a gene: 10. This CDR3 is 14 amino acids long. CDR3 DNA sequence: TGTGCCGGCGGGCCAGCGGGGAACACAGATACGCAGTATTTT. This sequence encodes CAGGPAGNTDTQYF.

This clone was found once. V gene TRBV7-8 combines with J gene TRBJ1-1; TRBD1 is a possible D gene (6 bases). V shed 4 bases and J shed 8 bases, with 17 bases lying between them. Per germline, CDR1 SGHVS and CDR2 FQNEAQ. The CDR3 totals 14 residues. Here the CDR3 DNA reads TGTGCCAGCAGCTCCTCTACTACTAGGGGGGAAGCTTTCTTT. It yields the protein CASSSSTTRGEAFF.

The chain joins TRBV6-5 to TRBJ2-3; 7 positions match TRBD2. This CDR3 is built from 16 residues. V was clipped by 3 bases and J by 4 bases; unmatched bases: 10. Germline loops: CDR1 MNHEY, CDR2 SVGAGI. The CDR3: CASSYGRVPSADTQYF. CDR3 coding DNA: TGTGCCAGCAGTTATGGGAGGGTCCCTAGCGCAGATACGCAGTATTTT.

This clone was seen more than once but under ten times. The rearrangement links TRBV7-2 to TRBJ2-7, with 10 bases fitting TRBD2. The CDR3 loop spans 15 amino acids. CDR1 is SGHTA, CDR2 FQGNSA, per germline. Germline trimming cut 2 bases from V and 6 bases from J; bases unmatched to any gene: 7. The CDR3 DNA sequence: TGTGCCAGCAGCTTACCAATAGCGGGAGGAGGCGAGCAGTACGTC. It translates to CASSLPIAGGGEQYV.

CDR3 in amino acids: CASSFSGSLDNEQFF. CDR3 in DNA: TGTGCCAGCAGCTTTAGCGGGAGTCTGGACAATGAGCAGTTCTTC. This chain joins TRBV5-8 and TRBJ2-1, with 9 bases lining up with TRBD2. Germline V CDR1 and CDR2: SGHTS, YDEGEE. This CDR3 spans 15 amino acids. The V and J ends lost 2 bases and 5 bases, in that order; junction bases with no gene match: 5.

This clone was detected only a few times. The rearrangement joins TRBV13 to TRBJ1-2; D is possibly TRBD1 (5 bases). Germline CDR1 reads PRHDT; CDR2 reads FYEKMQ (reference sequence). V was shortened by 2 bases and J by 4 bases, with 11 bases between the two germline ends. The CDR3 is 14 residues long. CDR3 residues: CASSLSGGAYGYTF. The DNA for the CDR3 is TGTGCCAGCAGCTTATCGGGGGGAGCCTATGGCTACACCTTC.

The chain recombines TRBV30 with TRBJ1-6; D not certain. The CDR3 has 13 amino acids. Germline CDR1 GTSNPN, CDR2 SVGIG (reference sequence). V gave up 2 bases and J gave up 8 bases, with 10 bases separating them. CDR3 amino acids: CAWSSRGDSPLHF. The CDR3 coding sequence is TGTGCCTGGAGTTCGAGAGGAGATTCACCCCTCCACTTT.

The chain recombines TRBV6-5 with TRBJ2-1; 10 bases agree with TRBD2. The CDR3 is made up of 14 amino acids. The germline CDR1 and CDR2 sequences are MNHEY and SVGAGI. The V and J ends lost 4 bases and 5 bases, in that order; junction bases with no gene match: 2. For the CDR3, the DNA is TGTGCCAGCAGTTTAGCGGGGGGCCACAATGAGCAGTTCTTC. Protein sequence: CASSLAGGHNEQFF.

CDR3 nucleotides: TGTGCCAGCAGCGCAGGGGTGGCGGGAAACACCATATATTTT. Translated, it gives CASSAGVAGNTIYF. The rearrangement links TRBV7-8 to TRBJ1-3; TRBD1 is a possible D gene (6 bases). The CDR3 contains 14 residues. V lost 5 bases, J lost 4 bases, and 12 bases lay in between. Germline V gives CDR1 SGHVS, CDR2 FQNEAQ.

The chain links TRBV6-5 to TRBJ2-2; 11 positions match TRBD2. This CDR3 is 15 amino acids long. The ends lost 6 bases at V and 5 bases at J; junction bases unmatched: 5. Germline V gives CDR1 MNHEY, CDR2 SVGAGI. The CDR3 protein is CASRVSGGETGELFF. In DNA form, the CDR3 reads TGTGCCAGCAGGGTTAGCGGGGGGGAAACCGGGGAGCTGTTTTTT.

The V gene is TRBV10-3, the J gene TRBJ1-1; D is perhaps TRBD1 (6 bases). CDR1 is ENHRY, CDR2 SYGVKD, per germline. V was shortened by 4 bases and J by 3 bases, with 12 bases between the two germline ends. This CDR3 comprises 14 residues. This CDR3 reads CAISGQVKDTEAFF. CDR3 bases: TGTGCCATCAGTGGACAGGTTAAGGACACTGAAGCTTTCTTT.

This chain links TRBV19 with TRBJ1-1; D remains ambiguous. The CDR3 runs 14 residues. Per germline, CDR1 LNHDA and CDR2 SQIVND (reference sequence). V lost 1 base and J lost 7, with 13 bases in between. CDR3 in DNA: TGTGCCAGTAGTATAGGTCAGGATCGGGATGAAGCTTTCTTT. Amino acid sequence: CASSIGQDRDEAFF.

V usage is TRBV18 and J usage is TRBJ1-2; 9 positions agree with TRBD1. CDR1 is KGHSH, CDR2 LQKENI, per germline. V lost 5 bases, J lost 4 bases, and 5 bases stayed unmatched. There are 14 residues in the CDR3. The CDR3 bases are TGTGCCAGCTCATCCGACAGGGGGACCTATGGCTACACCTTC. Its translation is CASSSDRGTYGYTF.

This chain links TRBV25-1 with TRBJ1-1; TRBD1 is a possible D gene (5 bases). The CDR3 is 13 amino acids. Trimming pared 1 base from V and 5 bases from J, leaving 8 bases between. Germline V gives CDR1 MGHDK, CDR2 SYGVNS. The CDR3 region is CASSELRGTEAFF. CDR3 bases: TGTGCCAGCAGTGAATTAAGGGGAACTGAAGCTTTCTTT.

V and J are TRBV10-2 and TRBJ1-2, with D possibly TRBD1 on 5 matching bases. CDR1 WSHSY and CDR2 SAAADI come from the germline V gene. Trimming removed 4 bases from V and 9 bases from J, with 24 bases in between. The CDR3 runs 16 residues. CDR3 residues: CASSAFEGAWRGSYTF. The CDR3 nucleotides are TGCGCCAGCAGTGCCTTTGAAGGGGCCTGGCGGGGAAGCTACACCTTC.

The chain couples TRBV5-6 to TRBJ2-3, with a weak D call TRBD2 (6 bases). The V gene lost 2 bases and the J gene lost 6 bases, with 13 bases spanning the gap. This CDR3 is built from 14 residues. Germline V gene sequence: CDR1 SGHDT, CDR2 YYEEEE. The CDR3 loop reads CASSLRLDRDTQYF. The CDR3 region has the DNA TGTGCCAGCAGCTTAAGACTAGATAGGGATACGCAGTATTTT. The entire variable domain, with the rest obtained from reference TRBV5-6 and TRBJ2-3, is as follows: DAGVTQSPTHLIKTRGQQVTLRCSPKSGHDTVSWYQQALGQGPQFIFQYYEEEERQRGNFPDRFSGHQFPNYSSELNVNALLLGDSALYLCASSLRLDRDTQYFGPGTRLTVL.

This rearrangement joins TRBV7-2 to TRBJ2-1; 10 nucleotides align to TRBD2. The CDR3 is made up of 15 amino acids. The junction had 5 bases not matched to a gene; V was cut back by 5 bases and J by 4 bases. Germline CDR1 is SGHTA and CDR2 is FQGNSA. The CDR3 here is CASSPASGSYNEQFF. The CDR3, as DNA: TGTGCCAGCAGCCCCGCTAGCGGGAGTTACAATGAGCAGTTCTTC.

This clone was recorded only once. CDR3 sequence (DNA): TGTGCCATCAGGGCCCAGGGAACAGGTGGAAACACCATATATTTT. This sequence encodes CAIRAQGTGGNTIYF. The V and J genes are TRBV10-3 and TRBJ1-3; tentative D call: TRBD1 (5 bases). CDR3 length: 15 residues. CDR1 ENHRY and CDR2 SYGVKD come from the germline V gene. Trimming left V 6 bases short and J 3 bases short, with 15 bases between.

The V and J genes are TRBV9 and TRBJ2-3; the match to TRBD1 covers 7 bases. Trimming removed 0 bases from V and 4 bases from J; junction bases left unmatched: 2. This CDR3 is built from 14 residues. Germline CDR1 and CDR2: SGDLS and YYNGEE. The CDR3 DNA is TGTGCCAGCAGCGTAGCGACAGGGTCAGATACGCAGTATTTT. Its translation: CASSVATGSDTQYF.

The chain recombines TRBV5-1 with TRBJ2-2, with D uncertain. Germline V lookup: CDR1 SGHRS, CDR2 YFSETQ. This CDR3 spans 11 amino acids. The ends were cut back, 0 bases at V and 6 bases at J, with 0 bases in the middle. As DNA, the CDR3 is TGCGCCAGCAGCTTGGCCGGGGAGCTGTTTTTT. Residues: CASSLAGELFF.

The chain joins TRBV6-2 or TRBV6-3 to TRBJ1-5; tentative D call: TRBD1 (5 bases). Germline assignment: CDR1 MNHEY and CDR2 SVGEGT. V was cut by 2 bases and J by 4 bases, with 27 bases left in between. The CDR3 is made up of 20 amino acids. The CDR3 sequence: CASSYTPKAGRVVGNQPQHF. The DNA of the CDR3 is TGTGCCAGCAGTTACACTCCCAAGGCCGGCAGGGTGGTTGGGAATCAGCCCCAGCATTTT.

The rearrangement joins TRBV7-2 to TRBJ2-2, with D perhaps matching TRBD1 (6 bases). The germline V and J ends were trimmed by 3 bases and 5 bases, with 16 bases remaining between them. The CDR3 totals 16 residues. CDR1 SGHTA and CDR2 FQGNSA come from the germline V gene. DNA for the CDR3: TGTGCCAGCAGCTTGTACAGGGTTCGGAGAACCGGGGAGCTGTTTTTT. Its translation is CASSLYRVRRTGELFF. Based on the CDR3 plus reference TRBV7-2 and TRBJ2-2, the full variable domain is GAGVSQSPSNKVTEKGKDVELRCDPISGHTALYWYRQSLGQGLEFLIYFQGNSAPDKSGLPSDRFSAERTGGSVSTLTIQRTQQEDSAVYLCASSLYRVRRTGELFFGEGSRLTVL.

V gene TRBV7-9 combines with J gene TRBJ2-7; TRBD1 agrees at 8 bases. This CDR3 comprises 15 residues. The trim removed 5 bases at V and 7 bases at J, leaving 13 bases unmatched. Germline V lookup: CDR1 SEHNR, CDR2 FQNEAQ (reference sequence). CDR3 sequence (DNA): TGTGCCAGCAGCCTATCCGCGACAGGGGCCGGGGAGCAGTACTTC. Translated: CASSLSATGAGEQYF.